This T cell receptor beta chain was captured in a study of human CD8 memory T cell subsets (dated by TCRdb to 2018 to 2021). Context from the whole study: To assess clonal relationships, the TCRbeta repertoires of stem-like (TSTEM), progenitor exhausted-like (TPEX) and effector memory CD8+ T cell subsets were compared. Six donors each provided TSTEM, TPEX and effector memory subsets, and TCRbeta repertoires were obtained from all six.

TCRdb records NextSeq 550 as the sequencer. A Human TCR Profiling Kit was used to prepare UMI-labeled 5' RACE TCRbeta libraries. Every TCRbeta library was prepared in parallel, with the same number of PCR cycles used for all of the libraries. Per the source publication's procedure: Between about 2,900 and 20,000 functional CDR3beta clonotypes were contained in each TCRbeta library. MIGEC 1.2.9 handled UMI extraction and consensus assembly, with a minimum of three reads required per UMI. MiXCR 3.0.3 was used to extract in-frame CDR3beta repertoires. Each sample was downsampled to 42,000 randomly selected UMIs before diversity metrics were calculated in VDJtools 1.2.1. For the top 3,000 clones of each sample pair, the repertoire overlap metrics D, R and F2 were calculated in VDJtools. Each entry corresponds to one CDR3 protein sequence from reads that TCRdb reprocessed, and DNA is not given. The authors' filters were not applied to this entry. This sample's clone table shows around 10,000 distinct CDR3 sequences. In total, the top ten clones hold less than 25% of the sample.

In the case of this clonotype: Its antigen target is currently unknown.

Stem-like memory CD8+ T cells (TSTEM) were defined as CCR7+ PD-1- TIGIT- cells. Density gradient separation was used to isolate peripheral blood mononuclear cells from healthy donor buffy coats. In the study, total CD8+ T cells were enriched by negative magnetic separation with EasySep or MojoSort CD8+ T cell isolation kits. An RNeasy Mini Kit was used to extract total RNA from duplicate vials of around 150,000 sorted CD8+ T cells per subset. The PBMCs were used either fresh or after being cryopreserved in fetal bovine serum with about 9.3% DMSO. CD8+ T cell subsets were sorted to purity by fluorescence-activated cell sorting on a FACSAria III. The research as a whole found: The stem-like TSTEM and TPEX subsets each shared clonotypes with effector memory cells, but the TSTEM and TPEX repertoires had minimal overlap with each other, suggesting distinct antigen spectra. Only TCRbeta chains were sequenced, and repertoire comparisons were based on six donors, with testing performed by paired t-tests and Bonferroni correction. Based on Chao1 estimates, TSTEM subsets appeared to have greater repertoire diversity than TPEX subsets, which may reflect a broader range of specificities. Normalized Shannon-Wiener diversity was similarly high in the TSTEM and TPEX subsets, while the effector memory subsets were comparatively less diverse.

The receptor's source is a human donor in good health. Material: CD8+ stem-like memory T cells (TSCM and TCM) sorted from PBMCs. What the cell subset or site label conveys for this sample: stem-like memory CD8 T cells (TSTEM), CCR7+ PD-1- TIGIT-.

This receptor carries the CDR3 CASSTSTGGPWGYTF. The rearrangement joined TRBV5-5 to TRBJ1-2; TCRdb gives TRBD1 as the D gene, but with no DNA this cannot be confirmed. CDR1 and CDR2 were assigned from the germline V gene (reference sequence) as SGHKS and YYEKEE. There are 15 amino acids in the CDR3, from cysteine to phenylalanine inclusive. No nucleotide data were recorded.